Sequencing of this T cell receptor beta chain was carried out in a study of vaccination and CD4 T cells after COVID-19. The assay that was used to sequence DNA from cultured CD4+ T cells was the Oncomine TCR Beta short-read assay. Once CD4+ T cells had been cultured, genomic DNA was extracted from them. One entry per CDR3 protein results from TCRdb running MiXCR on the PCR reads. The profile shows approximately 7,400 distinct CDR3 sequences, 73% of them singletons. Remarks on this clonotype: Its specificity is not known.

The CDR3 loop spans 15 amino acids. The V gene lost 8 bases and the J gene lost 4 bases, with 21 bases spanning the gap. CDR1 and CDR2 (germline): SNHLY, FYNNEI. Indicated treatment: roughly nine-day PBMC culture with coronavirus spike peptide pools or control peptides (ViraFEST assay). Per well, 1.5 million to 2.5 million PBMCs were cultured in the presence of about 10 IU/ml IL-2 and about 9.6 ug/ml peptide pools. This TCR was sampled from a human donor who had recovered from COVID-19. The sequenced sample was CD4+ T cells from blood, cultured in vitro. The V and J genes are TRBV2 and TRBJ2-7; tentative D call: TRBD1 (6 bases). For the CDR3, the DNA is TGTGCCAGCCAGCCGCAGGGGTTTCGGTCGTACGAGCAGTACTTC. Translating gives CASQPQGFRSYEQYF.